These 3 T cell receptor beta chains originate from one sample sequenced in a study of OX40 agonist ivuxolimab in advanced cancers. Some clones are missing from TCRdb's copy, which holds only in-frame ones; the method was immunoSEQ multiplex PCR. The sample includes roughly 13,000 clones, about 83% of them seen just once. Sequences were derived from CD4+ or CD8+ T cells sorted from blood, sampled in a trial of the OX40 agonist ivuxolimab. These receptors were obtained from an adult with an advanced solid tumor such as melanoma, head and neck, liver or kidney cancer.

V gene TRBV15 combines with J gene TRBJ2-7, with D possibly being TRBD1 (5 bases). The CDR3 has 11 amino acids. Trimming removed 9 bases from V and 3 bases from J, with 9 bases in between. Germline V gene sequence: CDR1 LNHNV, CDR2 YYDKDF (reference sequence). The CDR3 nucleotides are TGTGCCACGGGGCACAACTACGAGCAGTACTTC. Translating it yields CATGHNYEQYF.

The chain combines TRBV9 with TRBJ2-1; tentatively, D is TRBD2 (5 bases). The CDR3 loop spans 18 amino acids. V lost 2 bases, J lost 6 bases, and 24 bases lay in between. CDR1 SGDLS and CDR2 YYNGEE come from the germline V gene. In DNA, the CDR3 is TGTGCCAGCAGCGTCACCCCAGCTGGCGGGCTAGCTGTCAATGAGCAGTTCTTC. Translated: CASSVTPAGGLAVNEQFF.

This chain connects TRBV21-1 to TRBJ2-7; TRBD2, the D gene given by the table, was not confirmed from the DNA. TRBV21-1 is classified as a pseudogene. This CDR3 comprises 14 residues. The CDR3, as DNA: TGTGCCAGCAGCAAAGCGCTCCCTAGGTACGAGCAGTACTTC. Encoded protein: CASSKALPRYEQYF.